Detailed here is one T cell receptor beta chain. This sample is part of a study of sequential checkpoint blockade in melanoma. Germline V lookup: CDR1 LNHDA, CDR2 SQIVND (reference sequence). CDR3 length: 16 residues. V lost 2 bases and J 5 bases, leaving 18 bases between the germline ends. The treatment denotes: randomized to nivolumab then ipilimumab (arm A) or the reverse (arm B). None of the patients previously received DNA-damaging chemotherapy. TCRdb keeps only in-frame clones here, not all; method: immunoSEQ multiplex PCR. This table holds just under 5,500 clones, around three fifths found once.

Here the sequenced sample was CD8+ T cells sorted from blood (inferred from file names), taken from a patient given nivolumab and ipilimumab in sequence. The genes are TRBV19 and TRBJ1-2, with D tentatively TRBD1 (6 bases). This TCR was recovered from a human donor with melanoma. CDR3 loop: CASSIIWQGKGYGYTF. In nucleotides, the CDR3 is TGTGCCAGTAGTATAATTTGGCAGGGGAAAGGGTATGGCTACACCTTC.